The rows below give T cell receptor beta chains drawn from one sample of a study of T cell repertoires in cytomegalovirus infection. TCRdb reanalysed the reads using MiXCR and keeps one entry per CDR3 protein. The sample has about 25,000 distinct CDR3 sequences; around 21% are singletons. These receptors have no identified antigens. Sequenced material: CD8+ T cells from cultured PBMCs, taken from culture after CMV antigen stimulation. These receptors originate from a human donor in good health (CMV status not recorded). Some clones in this sample may be carry-over from other donors' samples. The CDR3 runs from the conserved cysteine through the conserved F or W. Fields, in order: CDR3 DNA, CDR3 protein, V gene, clone size, D gene, J gene. D genes are given only for firm matches. The size entry is marked missing in some rows and otherwise reads once, few, many or a size class.

CDR3 DNA: TGTGCCAGCAGGCCCCTGGGGGGCAATCAGCCCCAGCATTTT
CDR3 protein: CASRPLGGNQPQHF
V gene: TRBV6-1
clone size: few
D gene: NA
J gene: TRBJ1-5

CDR3 DNA: TGCGCCAGCAGTATAGACGGACATAATTCACCCCTCCACTTT
CDR3 protein: CASSIDGHNSPLHF
V gene: TRBV10-2
clone size: NA
D gene: NA
J gene: TRBJ1-6

CDR3 DNA: TGTGCCAGCAGTGTGGGGACTAGACCTAGCACAGATACGCAGTATTTT
CDR3 protein: CASSVGTRPSTDTQYF
V gene: TRBV6-2/TRBV6-3
clone size: few
D gene: TRBD2
J gene: TRBJ2-3

CDR3 DNA: TGTGCCAGCAGTTACTTGGGGGCCGGTCAGCCCCAGCATTTT
CDR3 protein: CASSYLGAGQPQHF
V gene: TRBV6-6
clone size: few
D gene: NA
J gene: TRBJ1-5

CDR3 DNA: TGCGCCAGCAGCTTCCGATATACAGGGCAAGAGACCCAGTACTTC
CDR3 protein: CASSFRYTGQETQYF
V gene: TRBV5-1
clone size: NA
D gene: NA
J gene: TRBJ2-5

CDR3 DNA: TGCAGCGTTGTTTCCTTGGGGCTCTACGAGCAGTACTTC
CDR3 protein: CSVVSLGLYEQYF
V gene: TRBV29-1
clone size: many
D gene: NA
J gene: TRBJ2-7

CDR3 DNA: TGCGCCAGCAGCTGGACAGGCCCAAACTATGGCTACACCTTC
CDR3 protein: CASSWTGPNYGYTF
V gene: TRBV5-1
clone size: NA
D gene: TRBD1
J gene: TRBJ1-2

CDR3 DNA: TGTGCCAGTGTCAACAGGGGGCGAGACCTCACCGGGGAGCTGTTTTTT
CDR3 protein: CASVNRGRDLTGELFF
V gene: TRBV19
clone size: few
D gene: TRBD1
J gene: TRBJ2-2

CDR3 DNA: TGTGCCAGCTCATCGGACAGAAATACGCAGTATTTT
CDR3 protein: CASSSDRNTQYF
V gene: TRBV18
clone size: NA
D gene: NA
J gene: TRBJ2-3

CDR3 DNA: TGTGCCAGCAGCTTTCCCCAGGGGGCTCGCGAGCAGTACTTC
CDR3 protein: CASSFPQGAREQYF
V gene: TRBV7-2
clone size: few
D gene: TRBD1
J gene: TRBJ2-7

CDR3 DNA: TGTGCCAGCAGAGAACCAGGGCTTGAAGCTTTCTTT
CDR3 protein: CASREPGLEAFF
V gene: TRBV2
clone size: NA
D gene: NA
J gene: TRBJ1-1

CDR3 DNA: TGTGCCAGCAGCTTAGAGGAGCGGGGGGGCGACAGGGAGCTGTTTTTT
CDR3 protein: CASSLEERGGDRELFF
V gene: TRBV7-2
clone size: many
D gene: TRBD2
J gene: TRBJ2-2